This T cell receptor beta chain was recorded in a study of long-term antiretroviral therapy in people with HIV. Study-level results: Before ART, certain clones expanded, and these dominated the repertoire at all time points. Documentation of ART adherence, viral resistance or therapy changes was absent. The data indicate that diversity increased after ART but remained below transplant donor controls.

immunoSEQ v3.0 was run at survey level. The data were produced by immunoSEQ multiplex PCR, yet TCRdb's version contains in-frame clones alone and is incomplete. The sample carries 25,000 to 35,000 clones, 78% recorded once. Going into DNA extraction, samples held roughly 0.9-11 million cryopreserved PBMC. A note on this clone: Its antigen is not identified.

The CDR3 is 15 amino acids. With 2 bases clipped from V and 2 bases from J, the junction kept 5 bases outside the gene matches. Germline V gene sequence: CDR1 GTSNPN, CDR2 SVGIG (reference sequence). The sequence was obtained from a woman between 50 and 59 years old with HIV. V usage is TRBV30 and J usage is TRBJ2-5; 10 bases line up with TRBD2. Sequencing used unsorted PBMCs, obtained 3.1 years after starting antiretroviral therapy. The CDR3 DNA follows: TGTGCCTGGAGTCGGCTAGCGGGGGCGCAAGAGACCCAGTACTTC. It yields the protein CAWSRLAGAQETQYF.